This TCR beta chain was identified during a study of T-cell memory formation after mild COVID-19. The study's findings and limits: Clonal second-wave expansions that peaked on day 37 had unconfirmed SARS-CoV-2 specificity. Later expanders leaned CD4+, whereas day 15 to 85 contracting clones were balanced CD4/CD8. Prior to infection, memory already included some responding clones, suggesting cross-reactive memory joined.

In germline, CDR1 is SGHVS, CDR2 FQNEAQ. CDR3 length: 14 amino acids. V shed 8 bases and J shed 0 bases, with 13 bases lying between them. 5'RACE primed at constant segments yielded TCR alpha and TCR beta cDNA libraries bearing sample barcodes and UMIs. TCRdb re-analysed the 5' RACE reads in MiXCR, keeping a single row per CDR3 protein. The table lists under 250,000 distinct CDR3 sequences, around 8.8% of them singletons, with 3.5% to 4% in the top ten. Worth noting for this clonotype: Its antigen remains unidentified.

This TCR was recovered from a man between 18 and 29 years old who had mild COVID-19 (a few samples of this study predate the infection). Cell type and time point are not known. Sequenced input: PBMCs or a T cell subset sorted from them (not recorded which). The V and J genes are TRBV7-8 and TRBJ1-1; perhaps TRBD1 as D (5 bases). The CDR3 sequence: CASSPVRVNTEAFF. The CDR3 coding sequence is TGTGCCAGCTCCCCCGTCAGGGTGAACACTGAAGCTTTCTTT.